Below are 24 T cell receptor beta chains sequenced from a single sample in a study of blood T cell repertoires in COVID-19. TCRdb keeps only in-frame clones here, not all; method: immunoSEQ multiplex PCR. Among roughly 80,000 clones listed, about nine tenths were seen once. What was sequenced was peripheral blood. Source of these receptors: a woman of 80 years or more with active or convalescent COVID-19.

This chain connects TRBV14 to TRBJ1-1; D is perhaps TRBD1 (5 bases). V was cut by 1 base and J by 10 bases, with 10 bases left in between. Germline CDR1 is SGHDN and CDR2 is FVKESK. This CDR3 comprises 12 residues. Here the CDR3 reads CASSQVWGGAFF. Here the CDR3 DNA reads TGTGCCAGCAGCCAAGTTTGGGGGGGAGCTTTCTTT.

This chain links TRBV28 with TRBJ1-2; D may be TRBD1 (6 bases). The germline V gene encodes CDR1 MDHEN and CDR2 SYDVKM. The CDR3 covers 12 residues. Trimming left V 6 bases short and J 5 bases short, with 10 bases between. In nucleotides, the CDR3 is TGTGCCAGCAGAGGACAGACATATGGCTACACCTTC. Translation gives CASRGQTYGYTF.

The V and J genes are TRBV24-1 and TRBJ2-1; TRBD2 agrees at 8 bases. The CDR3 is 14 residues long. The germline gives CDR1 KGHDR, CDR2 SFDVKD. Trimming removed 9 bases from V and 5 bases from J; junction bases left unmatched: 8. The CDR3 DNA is TGTGCCACCGGGGCGGGGGGAGCCCACAATGAGCAGTTCTTC. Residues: CATGAGGAHNEQFF.

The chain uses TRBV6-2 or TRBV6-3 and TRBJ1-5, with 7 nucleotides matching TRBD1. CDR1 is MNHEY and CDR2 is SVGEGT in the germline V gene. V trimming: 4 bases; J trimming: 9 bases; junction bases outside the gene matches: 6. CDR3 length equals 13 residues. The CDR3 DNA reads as TGTGCCAGCAGTTCAGGGGGTCCGAGGCCCCAGCATTTT. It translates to CASSSGGPRPQHF.

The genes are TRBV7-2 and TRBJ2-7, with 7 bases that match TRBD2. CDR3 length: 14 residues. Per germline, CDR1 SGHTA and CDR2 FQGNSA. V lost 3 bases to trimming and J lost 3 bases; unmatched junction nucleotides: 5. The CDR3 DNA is TGTGCCAGCAGCTTGGGCGGGGGATACTACGAGCAGTACTTC. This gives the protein CASSLGGGYYEQYF. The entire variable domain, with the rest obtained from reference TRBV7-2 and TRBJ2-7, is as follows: GAGVSQSPSNKVTEKGKDVELRCDPISGHTALYWYRQSLGQGLEFLIYFQGNSAPDKSGLPSDRFSAERTGGSVSTLTIQRTQQEDSAVYLCASSLGGGYYEQYFGPGTRLTVT.

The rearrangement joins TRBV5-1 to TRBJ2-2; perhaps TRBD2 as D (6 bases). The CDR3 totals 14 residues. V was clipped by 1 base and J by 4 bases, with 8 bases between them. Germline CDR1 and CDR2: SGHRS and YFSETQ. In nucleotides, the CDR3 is TGCGCCAGCAGCTTGCCGGGGGTCACCGGGGAGCTGTTTTTT. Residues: CASSLPGVTGELFF.

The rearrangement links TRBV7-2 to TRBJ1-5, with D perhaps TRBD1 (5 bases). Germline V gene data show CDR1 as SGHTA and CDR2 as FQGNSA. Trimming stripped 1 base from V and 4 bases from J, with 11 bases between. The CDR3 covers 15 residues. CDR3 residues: CASSLEGEGNQPQHF. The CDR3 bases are TGTGCCAGCAGCTTAGAAGGGGAAGGGAATCAGCCCCAGCATTTT.

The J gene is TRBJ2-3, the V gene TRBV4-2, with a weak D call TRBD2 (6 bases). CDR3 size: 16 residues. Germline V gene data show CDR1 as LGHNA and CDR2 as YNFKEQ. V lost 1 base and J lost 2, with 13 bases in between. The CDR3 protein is CASSQGASSATDTQYF. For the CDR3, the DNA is TGTGCCAGCAGCCAAGGAGCGTCTAGCGCCACAGATACGCAGTATTTT.

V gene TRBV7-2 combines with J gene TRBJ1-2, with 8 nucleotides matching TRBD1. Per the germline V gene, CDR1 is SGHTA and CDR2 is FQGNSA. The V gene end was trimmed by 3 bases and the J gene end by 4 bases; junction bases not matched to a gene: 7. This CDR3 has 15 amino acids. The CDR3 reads CASSLGGQGSYGYTF. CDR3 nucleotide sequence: TGTGCCAGCAGCTTGGGTGGACAGGGCTCCTATGGCTACACCTTC.

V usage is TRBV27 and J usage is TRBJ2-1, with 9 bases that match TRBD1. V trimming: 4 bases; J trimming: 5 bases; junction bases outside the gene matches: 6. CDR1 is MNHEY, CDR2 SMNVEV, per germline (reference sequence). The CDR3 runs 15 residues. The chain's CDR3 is CASSSPGQGNNEQFF. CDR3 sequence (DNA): TGTGCCAGCAGTTCTCCGGGACAGGGTAACAATGAGCAGTTCTTC.

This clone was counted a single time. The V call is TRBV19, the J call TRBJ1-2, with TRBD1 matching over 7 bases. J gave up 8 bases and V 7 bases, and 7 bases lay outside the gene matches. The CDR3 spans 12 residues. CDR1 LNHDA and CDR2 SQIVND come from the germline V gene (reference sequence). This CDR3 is CASNRGGAGYTF. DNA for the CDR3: TGTGCCAGTAACAGAGGGGGCGCGGGCTACACCTTC. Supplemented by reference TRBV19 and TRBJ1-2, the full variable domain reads DGGITQSPKYLFRKEGQNVTLSCEQNLNHDAMYWYRQDPGQGLRLIYYSQIVNDFQKGDIAEGYSVSREKKESFPLTVTSAQKNPTAFYLCASNRGGAGYTFGSGTRLTVV.

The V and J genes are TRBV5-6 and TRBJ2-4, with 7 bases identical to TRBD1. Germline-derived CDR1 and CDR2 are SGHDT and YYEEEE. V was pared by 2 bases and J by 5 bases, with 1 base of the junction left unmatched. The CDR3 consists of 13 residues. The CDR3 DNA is TGTGCCAGCAGCTTAAGGGGGCAAAACATTCAGTACTTC. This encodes CASSLRGQNIQYF.

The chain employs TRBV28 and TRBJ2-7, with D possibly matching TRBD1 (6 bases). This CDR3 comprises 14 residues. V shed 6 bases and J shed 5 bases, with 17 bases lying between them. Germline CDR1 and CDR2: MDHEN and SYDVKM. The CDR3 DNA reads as TGTGCCAGCAGCCGCGGGCAGGGGCCCCACGAGCAGTACTTC. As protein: CASSRGQGPHEQYF.

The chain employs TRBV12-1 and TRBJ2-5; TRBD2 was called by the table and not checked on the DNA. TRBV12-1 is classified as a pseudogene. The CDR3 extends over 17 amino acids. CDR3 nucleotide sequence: TGTGCCAGCAGCTCCCCAGGACTAGCGGGGGGTAAAGAGACCCAGTACTTC. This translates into CASSSPGLAGGKETQYF.

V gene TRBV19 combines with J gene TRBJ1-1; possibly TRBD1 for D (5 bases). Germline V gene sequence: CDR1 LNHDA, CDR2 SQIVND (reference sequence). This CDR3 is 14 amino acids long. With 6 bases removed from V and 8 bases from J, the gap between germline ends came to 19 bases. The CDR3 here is CASRIAGTRSEAFF. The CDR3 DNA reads TGTGCCAGTAGGATCGCGGGGACCCGATCCGAAGCTTTCTTT.

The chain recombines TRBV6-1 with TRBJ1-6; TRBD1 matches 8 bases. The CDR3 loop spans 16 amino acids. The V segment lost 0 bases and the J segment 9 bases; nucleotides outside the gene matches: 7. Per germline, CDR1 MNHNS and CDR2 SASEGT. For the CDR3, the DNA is TGTGCCAGCAGTGAAGCCGTCACAGGGGGAGGTTCACCCCTCCACTTT. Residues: CASSEAVTGGGSPLHF.

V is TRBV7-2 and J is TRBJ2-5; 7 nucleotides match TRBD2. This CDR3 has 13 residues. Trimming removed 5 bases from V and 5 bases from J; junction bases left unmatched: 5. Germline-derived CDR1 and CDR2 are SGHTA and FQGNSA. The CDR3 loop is CASSRGLEETQYF. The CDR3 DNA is TGTGCCAGCAGCCGAGGACTAGAGGAGACCCAGTACTTC.

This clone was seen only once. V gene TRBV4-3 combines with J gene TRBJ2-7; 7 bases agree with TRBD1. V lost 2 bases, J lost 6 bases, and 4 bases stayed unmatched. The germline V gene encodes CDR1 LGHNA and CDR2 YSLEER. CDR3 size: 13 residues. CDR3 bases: TGCGCCAGCAGCCAACAGACAGGGCTCGAGCAGTACTTC. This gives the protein CASSQQTGLEQYF.

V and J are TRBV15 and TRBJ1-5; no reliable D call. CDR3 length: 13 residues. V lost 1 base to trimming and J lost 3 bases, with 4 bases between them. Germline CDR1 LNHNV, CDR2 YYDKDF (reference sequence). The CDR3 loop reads CATSRGANQPQHF. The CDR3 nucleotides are TGTGCCACCAGCAGAGGGGCCAATCAGCCCCAGCATTTT.

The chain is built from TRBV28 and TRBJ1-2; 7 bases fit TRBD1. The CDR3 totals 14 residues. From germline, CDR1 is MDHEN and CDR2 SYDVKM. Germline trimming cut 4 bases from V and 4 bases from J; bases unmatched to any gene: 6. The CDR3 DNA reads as TGTGCCAGCAGTTATAAGGGACAGACCTATGGCTACACCTTC. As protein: CASSYKGQTYGYTF.

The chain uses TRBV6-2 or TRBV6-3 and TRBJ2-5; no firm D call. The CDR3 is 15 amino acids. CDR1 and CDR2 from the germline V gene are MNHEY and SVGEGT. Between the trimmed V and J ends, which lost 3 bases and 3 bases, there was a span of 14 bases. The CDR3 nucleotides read TGTGCCAGCAGTTATGGGCATCACCCCAAAGAGACCCAGTACTTC. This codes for CASSYGHHPKETQYF.

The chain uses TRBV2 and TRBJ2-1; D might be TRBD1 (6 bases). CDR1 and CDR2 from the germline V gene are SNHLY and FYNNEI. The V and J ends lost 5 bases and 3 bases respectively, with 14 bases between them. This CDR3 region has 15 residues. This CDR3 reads CASSPSRGFYNEQFF. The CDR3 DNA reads TGTGCCAGCAGTCCGTCTAGGGGGTTCTACAATGAGCAGTTCTTC.

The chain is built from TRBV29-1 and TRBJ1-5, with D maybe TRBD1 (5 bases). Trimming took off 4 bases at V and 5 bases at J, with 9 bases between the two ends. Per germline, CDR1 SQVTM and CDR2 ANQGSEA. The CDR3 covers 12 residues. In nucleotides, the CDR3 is TGCAGCGTTGCGGGGGTTGATCAGCCCCAGCATTTT. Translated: CSVAGVDQPQHF.

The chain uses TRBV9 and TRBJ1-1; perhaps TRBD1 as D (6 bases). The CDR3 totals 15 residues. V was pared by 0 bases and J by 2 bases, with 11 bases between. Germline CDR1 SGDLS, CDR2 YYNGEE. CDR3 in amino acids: CASSVVDRLNTEAFF. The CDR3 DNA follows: TGTGCCAGCAGCGTAGTTGACAGGCTAAACACTGAAGCTTTCTTT.